This T cell receptor beta chain was captured by sequencing in a study of T cell responses to AZD1222 COVID-19 vaccine. The germline V and J ends were trimmed by 6 bases and 8 bases, with 19 bases remaining between them. This CDR3 contains 14 residues. Germline CDR1 is SEHNR and CDR2 is FQNEAQ (reference sequence). Produced via immunoSEQ multiplex PCR; TCRdb's table is partial and in-frame only. The sample carries some 190,000 clones, around 92% recorded once. The source of this sequence is an adult in good health. The material was peripheral blood, obtained on day 0 of AZD1222 vaccination. The V gene is TRBV7-9, the J gene TRBJ1-2; D is possibly TRBD1 (5 bases). The CDR3 DNA is TGTGCCAGCAGTTCCCCGGGACCCCCAGGGGGCTACACCTTC. Translated, it gives CASSSPGPPGGYTF.